The 27 T cell receptor beta chains below all came from one sample that was sequenced in a study. TCRdb used MiXCR to reprocess the RT-PCR reads, holding one entry per CDR3 protein. This sample has about 680,000 distinct CDR3 sequences, with approximately 14% found just once. The sample was memory CD4+ T cells from blood. The receptors shown here come from a female donor in good health, serving as a healthy control.

This clonotype was detected a few times. The J gene is TRBJ1-4, the V gene TRBV18; D call uncertain. The CDR3 loop spans 13 amino acids. Trimming stripped 3 bases from V and 4 bases from J, with 6 bases between. Germline-derived CDR1 and CDR2 are KGHSH and LQKENI. The CDR3 region has the DNA TGTGCCAGCTCACCCCAGGATAATGAAAAACTGTTTTTT. As protein: CASSPQDNEKLFF.

This chain's CDR3 is CASSGGGGYNEQFF. In nucleotides, the CDR3 is TGCGCCAGCAGCGGGGGGGGAGGATACAATGAGCAGTTCTTC. The genes are TRBV5-1 and TRBJ2-1; 7 bases agree with TRBD2. Germline lookup yields CDR1 SGHRS and CDR2 YFSETQ. With V trimmed by 4 bases and J by 4 bases, 5 bases remained unmatched. This CDR3 spans 14 amino acids.

The chain links TRBV7-2 to TRBJ2-1, with 13 bases lining up with TRBD2. Germline lookup yields CDR1 SGHTA and CDR2 FQGNSA. J was trimmed by 8 bases and V by 5 bases; bases with no gene match: 9. The CDR3 loop spans 16 amino acids. The CDR3 loop reads CASSLTGTSGIDEQFF. In DNA, the CDR3 is TGTGCCAGCAGCCTTACCGGGACTAGCGGGATCGATGAGCAGTTCTTC.

The V call is TRBV20-1, the J call TRBJ1-5; the D is unclear. Trimming shortened V by 6 bases and J by 5 bases, and 11 bases separated the two germline ends. CDR1 DFQATT and CDR2 SNEGSKA come from the germline V gene (reference sequence). The CDR3 is 12 amino acids. This CDR3 is CSAQDGYQPQHF. CDR3 nucleotides: TGCAGTGCCCAGGACGGATATCAGCCCCAGCATTTT.

This clonotype was seen only a few times. CDR3 DNA sequence: TGCAGCATGGGACAGGAGGGGACCCAGTACTTC. This sequence encodes CSMGQEGTQYF. The chain couples TRBV29-1 to TRBJ2-5, with TRBD1 identical over 8 bases. From germline, CDR1 is SQVTM and CDR2 ANQGSEA. The CDR3 has 11 residues. Unmatched junction bases numbered 6, after V lost 8 bases and J lost 7 bases.

This clonotype was seen many times. The chain couples TRBV29-1 to TRBJ1-2; 7 bases match TRBD1. V was clipped by 7 bases and J by 7 bases; unmatched bases: 9. The CDR3 spans 12 residues. Per the germline V gene, CDR1 is SQVTM and CDR2 is ANQGSEA. CDR3 coding DNA: TGCAGCGGGGGTACAGGGGAGAGTGGCTACACCTTC. Translated, it gives CSGGTGESGYTF.

CDR3 nucleotide sequence: TGTGCCAGCAGCCAGGGATTAGGCTATGGCTACACCTTC. Translated, it gives CASSQGLGYGYTF. The J gene is TRBJ1-2, the V gene TRBV6-1; weak D call: TRBD1 (5 bases). The V end lost 6 bases, the J end lost 4 bases, and 12 bases lay between the germline ends. This CDR3 contains 13 residues. From germline, CDR1 is MNHNS and CDR2 SASEGT.

The chain recombines TRBV19 with TRBJ2-1, with 8 positions matching TRBD1. Germline CDR1 is LNHDA and CDR2 is SQIVND (reference sequence). The junction had 10 bases not matched to a gene; V was cut back by 7 bases and J by 8 bases. There are 14 residues in the CDR3. The CDR3 bases are TGTGCCAGTAAAGGGCAGGGGGCGAACGATGAGCAGTTCTTC. This codes for CASKGQGANDEQFF.

In this sample, this clonotype turned up a few times. J is TRBJ2-4 and V is TRBV7-2; weak D call: TRBD2 (5 bases). The V gene's germline CDR1 is SGHTA and CDR2 FQGNSA. The CDR3 extends over 14 amino acids. The ends were cut back, 5 bases at V and 8 bases at J, with 16 bases in the middle. In DNA, the CDR3 is TGTGCCAGCAGCCAAACTAGTCTCGGGGACATTCAGTACTTC. It translates to CASSQTSLGDIQYF.

This clonotype turned up a few times. The J gene is TRBJ2-3, the V gene TRBV4-3; D perhaps matches TRBD2 (7 bases). V was clipped by 0 bases and J by 9 bases, with 13 bases between them. The CDR3 is 14 amino acids. Looked up from germline, CDR1 is LGHNA and CDR2 is YSLEER. The CDR3 nucleotides read TGCGCCAGCAGCCAAGATTGGGGGAGGGGGACGCAGTATTTT. It translates to CASSQDWGRGTQYF.

This sequence joins TRBV7-6 and TRBJ1-2; unclear D gene. CDR1 and CDR2 (germline): SGHVS, FNYEAQ. This CDR3 has 14 amino acids. V was trimmed by 5 bases and J by 6 bases, leaving 16 bases between them. The CDR3 is CASSRIQTHHGYTF. The CDR3 DNA is TGTGCCAGCAGCCGAATCCAAACACATCATGGCTACACCTTC.

This clonotype was recorded many times. This sequence joins TRBV7-2 and TRBJ2-6; 10 bases are a match to TRBD2. Trimming took 2 bases from V and 2 from J; bases not matched to a gene: 0. This CDR3 region has 16 residues. From germline, CDR1 is SGHTA and CDR2 FQGNSA. In DNA, the CDR3 is TGTGCCAGCAGCTTACTAGCGGGAGCTGGGGCCAACGTCCTGACTTTC. Amino acid sequence: CASSLLAGAGANVLTF. The full variable domain, its missing parts supplied by reference TRBV7-2 and TRBJ2-6, is GAGVSQSPSNKVTEKGKDVELRCDPISGHTALYWYRQSLGQGLEFLIYFQGNSAPDKSGLPSDRFSAERTGGSVSTLTIQRTQQEDSAVYLCASSLLAGAGANVLTFGAGSRLTVL.

This clonotype was seen a few times. The rearrangement joins TRBV7-2 to TRBJ2-1; D not resolved. Germline V lookup: CDR1 SGHTA, CDR2 FQGNSA. The ends were cut back, 1 base at V and 7 bases at J, with 8 bases in the middle. This CDR3 is built from 13 residues. CDR3 region: CASSLVQWNEQFF. CDR3 nucleotide sequence: TGTGCCAGCAGCTTAGTGCAGTGGAATGAGCAGTTCTTC.

There are a few counts of this clonotype. This sequence joins TRBV12-3 or TRBV12-4 and TRBJ1-1; D remains unclear. Between the trimmed V and J ends, which lost 3 bases and 2 bases, there was a span of 13 bases. This CDR3 has 15 amino acids. The CDR3 here is CASSFDGSRNTEAFF. In DNA form, the CDR3 reads TGTGCCAGCAGTTTCGATGGTTCGAGAAACACTGAAGCTTTCTTT.

As regards this clonotype: A much bigger clone sits one base away, suggesting this may be a read error. The rearrangement joins TRBV5-5 to TRBJ1-1; D remains ambiguous. CDR1 and CDR2 (germline): SGHKS, YYEKEE (reference sequence). Trimming took off 0 bases at V and 4 bases at J, with 13 bases between the two ends. This CDR3 spans 15 amino acids. The CDR3 coding sequence is TGTGCCAGCAGCTTGGGGTTCACGCGGGGCACTGAAGCTTTCTTT. Translating gives CASSLGFTRGTEAFF.

This chain uses TRBV7-3 with TRBJ2-1; either TRBD1 or TRBD2 may supply D (5 bases each). From germline, CDR1 is SGHTA and CDR2 FQGTGA. The CDR3 spans 14 residues. The V gene lost 5 bases and the J gene lost 4 bases, with 12 bases spanning the gap. The CDR3 DNA follows: TGTGCCAGCAGCCCCAGCGAGGGGTACAATGAGCAGTTCTTC. This encodes CASSPSEGYNEQFF.

This clonotype was seen repeatedly, ten times or more. J is TRBJ2-3 and V is TRBV4-3; 7 bases align to TRBD2. CDR3 length: 16 residues. V trimming: 0 bases; J trimming: 4 bases; junction bases outside the gene matches: 7. Germline V gene sequence: CDR1 LGHNA, CDR2 YSLEER. The CDR3 region has the DNA TGCGCCAGCAGCCAAGATAGTCGGGAGGCCCCAGATACGCAGTATTTT. It specifies CASSQDSREAPDTQYF.

At least ten counts were recorded for this clonotype. J is TRBJ2-3 and V is TRBV10-1; 7 bases are a match to TRBD2. J lost 8 bases, V lost 0 bases, and 5 bases had no gene match. This CDR3 comprises 14 residues. From germline, CDR1 is WNHNN and CDR2 SYGVQD (reference sequence). The chain's CDR3 is CASSESSGTSTQYF. CDR3 DNA sequence: TGCGCCAGCAGTGAGTCCAGCGGGACGTCTACGCAGTATTTT.

This clonotype was picked up a small number of times. The chain links TRBV4-2 to TRBJ2-3, with 13 bases fitting TRBD2. Trimming took 1 base from V and 4 from J; bases not matched to a gene: 2. The CDR3 is 16 amino acids. The germline CDR1 and CDR2 sequences are LGHNA and YNFKEQ. CDR3 sequence: CASSQGTSGRADTQYF. CDR3 sequence (DNA): TGTGCCAGCAGCCAAGGGACTAGCGGGAGAGCAGATACGCAGTATTTT.

This chain links TRBV10-3 with TRBJ2-3, with D unresolved. In germline, CDR1 is ENHRY, CDR2 SYGVKD. CDR3 size: 15 residues. V was shortened by 11 bases and J by 5 bases, with 23 bases between the two germline ends. DNA for the CDR3: TGTGCCTCCCGGGCCCTGGACCCGACGGAAGATACGCAGTATTTT. Translated: CASRALDPTEDTQYF.

The J gene is TRBJ2-3, the V gene TRBV20-1; TRBD2 aligns across 9 bases. V lost 5 bases and J lost 2; bases outside the gene matches: 8. From germline, CDR1 is DFQATT and CDR2 SNEGSKA (reference sequence). This CDR3 spans 15 amino acids. CDR3 protein: CSAAGSGGLTDTQYF. The CDR3 DNA follows: TGCAGTGCTGCCGGAAGCGGGGGGCTCACAGATACGCAGTATTTT.

This clonotype was seen a few times. The chain combines TRBV20-1 with TRBJ1-6; D perhaps matches TRBD1 (6 bases). Germline V gene sequence: CDR1 DFQATT, CDR2 SNEGSKA (reference sequence). V lost 1 base and J 10 bases, leaving 14 bases between the germline ends. The CDR3 loop spans 14 amino acids. The CDR3 sequence is CSARGGGAVSPLHF. DNA of the CDR3: TGCAGTGCTAGAGGAGGGGGTGCGGTCTCACCCCTCCACTTT.

At least ten counts were recorded for this clonotype. The CDR3 DNA sequence: TGTGCCAGCATGAACCAATACGAGCAGTACTTC. Encoded protein: CASMNQYEQYF. The rearrangement uses TRBV6-1 and TRBJ2-7; D not resolved. Trimming pared 7 bases from V and 4 bases from J, leaving 8 bases between. The V gene's germline CDR1 is MNHNS and CDR2 SASEGT. The CDR3 consists of 11 residues.

The genes are TRBV20-1 and TRBJ2-7, with D perhaps assigned TRBD1 or TRBD2 (5 bases each). This CDR3 is built from 13 residues. The V end was cut by 2 bases, the J end by 3 bases, with 11 bases between. The germline V gene has CDR1 DFQATT and CDR2 SNEGSKA (reference sequence). DNA for the CDR3: TGCAGTGCTAGAAGGGACCCCTTCTACGAGCAGTACTTC. Translating it yields CSARRDPFYEQYF.

This chain links TRBV7-9 with TRBJ1-1; D is unclear. The DNA matches TRBJ1-4 better at its end, which makes the J call doubtful. Germline V gene lookup returns CDR1 SEHNR and CDR2 FQNEAQ (reference sequence). The CDR3 has 18 residues. The CDR3 reads CASSLGFTALATNEKLFF. The CDR3 DNA follows: TGTGCCAGCAGCTTAGGATTTACAGCACTTGCAACTAATGAAAAACTGTTTTTT.

The V gene is TRBV28, the J gene TRBJ2-7, with a possible D match to TRBD2 (7 bases). V dropped 6 bases and J dropped 4 bases, with 13 bases sitting between them. Germline CDR1 is MDHEN and CDR2 is SYDVKM. CDR3 size: 13 residues. CDR3 sequence (DNA): TGTGCCAGCAGGGGCGGGGGCATGTACGAGCAGTACTTC. Residues: CASRGGGMYEQYF.

Only a few counts were recorded for this clonotype. V gene TRBV4-2 combines with J gene TRBJ2-3, with a possible D match to TRBD2 (5 bases). The germline gives CDR1 LGHNA, CDR2 YNFKEQ. The V end lost 1 base, the J end lost 5 bases, and 13 bases lay between the germline ends. The CDR3 totals 15 residues. Written as DNA, the CDR3 is TGTGCCAGCAGCCAAGCCCAGCGGCCCGAAGATACGCAGTATTTT. Translation: CASSQAQRPEDTQYF.